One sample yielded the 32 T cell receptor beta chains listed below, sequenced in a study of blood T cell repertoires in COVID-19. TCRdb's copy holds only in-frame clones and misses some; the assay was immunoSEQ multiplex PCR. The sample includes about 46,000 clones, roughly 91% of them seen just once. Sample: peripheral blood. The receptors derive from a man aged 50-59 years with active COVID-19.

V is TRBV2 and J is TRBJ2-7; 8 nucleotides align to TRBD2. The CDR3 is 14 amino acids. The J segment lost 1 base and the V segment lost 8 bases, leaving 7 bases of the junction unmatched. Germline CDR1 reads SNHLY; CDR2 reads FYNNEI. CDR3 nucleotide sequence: TGTGCCAGCCAGCGGGAGATCACTTCCTACGAGCAGTACTTC. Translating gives CASQREITSYEQYF.

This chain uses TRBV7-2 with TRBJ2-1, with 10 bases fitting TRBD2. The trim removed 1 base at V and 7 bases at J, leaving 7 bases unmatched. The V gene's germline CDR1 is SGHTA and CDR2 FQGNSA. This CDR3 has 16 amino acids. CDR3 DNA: TGTGCCAGCAGCTTAGAGAGCGGGAGGGCCGGGAATGAGCAGTTCTTC. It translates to CASSLESGRAGNEQFF.

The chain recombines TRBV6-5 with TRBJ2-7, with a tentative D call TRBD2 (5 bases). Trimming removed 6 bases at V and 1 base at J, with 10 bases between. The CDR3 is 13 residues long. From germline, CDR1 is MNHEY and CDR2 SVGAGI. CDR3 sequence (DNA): TGTGCCAGCAGCAATCCGGGATCCTACGAGCAGTACTTC. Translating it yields CASSNPGSYEQYF.

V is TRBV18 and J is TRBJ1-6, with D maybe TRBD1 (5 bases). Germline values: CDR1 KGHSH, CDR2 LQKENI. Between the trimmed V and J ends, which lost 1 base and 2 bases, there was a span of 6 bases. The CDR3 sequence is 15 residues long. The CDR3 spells CASSPQGAYNSPLHF. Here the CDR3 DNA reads TGTGCCAGCTCACCACAAGGGGCCTATAATTCACCCCTCCACTTT.

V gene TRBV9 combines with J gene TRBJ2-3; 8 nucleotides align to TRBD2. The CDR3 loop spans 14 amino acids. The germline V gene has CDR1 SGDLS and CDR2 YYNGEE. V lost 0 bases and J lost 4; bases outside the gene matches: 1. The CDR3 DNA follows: TGTGCCAGCAGCGTAGCCGGGGGGGCAGATACGCAGTATTTT. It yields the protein CASSVAGGADTQYF. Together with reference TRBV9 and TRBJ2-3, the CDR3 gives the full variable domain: DSGVTQTPKHLITATGQRVTLRCSPRSGDLSVYWYQQSLDQGLQFLIQYYNGEERAKGNILERFSAQQFPDLHSELNLSSLELGDSALYFCASSVAGGADTQYFGPGTRLTVL.

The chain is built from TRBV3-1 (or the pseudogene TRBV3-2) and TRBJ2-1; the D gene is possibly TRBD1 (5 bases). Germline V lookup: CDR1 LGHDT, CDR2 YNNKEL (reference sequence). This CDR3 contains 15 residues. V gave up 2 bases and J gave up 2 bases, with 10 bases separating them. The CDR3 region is CASSQTGDPYNEQFF. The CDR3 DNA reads TGTGCCAGCAGCCAAACAGGAGACCCCTACAATGAGCAGTTCTTC.

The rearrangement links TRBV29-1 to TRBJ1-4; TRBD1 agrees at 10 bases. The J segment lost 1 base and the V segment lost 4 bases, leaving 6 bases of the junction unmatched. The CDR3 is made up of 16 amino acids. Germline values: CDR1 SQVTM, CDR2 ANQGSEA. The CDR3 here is CSVADRGFGTNEKLFF. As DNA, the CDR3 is TGCAGCGTTGCGGACAGGGGGTTCGGAACTAATGAAAAACTGTTTTTT.

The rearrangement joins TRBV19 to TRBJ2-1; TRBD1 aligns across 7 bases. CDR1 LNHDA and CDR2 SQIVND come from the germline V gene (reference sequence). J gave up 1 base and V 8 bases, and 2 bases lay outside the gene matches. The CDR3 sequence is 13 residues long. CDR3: CASSQGSYNEQFF. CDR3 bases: TGTGCCAGTTCACAGGGGTCCTACAATGAGCAGTTCTTC.

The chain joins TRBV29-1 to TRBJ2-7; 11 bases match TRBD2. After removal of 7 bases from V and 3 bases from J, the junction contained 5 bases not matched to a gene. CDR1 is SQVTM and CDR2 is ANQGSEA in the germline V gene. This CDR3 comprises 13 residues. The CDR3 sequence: CSAQGLAVYEQYF. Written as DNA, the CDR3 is TGCAGCGCGCAGGGACTAGCGGTCTACGAGCAGTACTTC.

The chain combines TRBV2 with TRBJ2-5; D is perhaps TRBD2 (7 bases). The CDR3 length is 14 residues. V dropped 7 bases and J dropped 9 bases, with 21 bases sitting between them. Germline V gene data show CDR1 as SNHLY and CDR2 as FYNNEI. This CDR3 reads CASMRTRQGGAQYF. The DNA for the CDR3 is TGTGCCAGCATGAGGACTAGGCAAGGGGGGGCCCAGTACTTC.

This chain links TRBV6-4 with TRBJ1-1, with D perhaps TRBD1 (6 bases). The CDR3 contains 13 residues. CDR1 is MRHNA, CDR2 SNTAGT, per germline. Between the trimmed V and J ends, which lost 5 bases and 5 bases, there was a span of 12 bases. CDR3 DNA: TGTGCCAGCAGTTCAGGGGAGAGGACTGAAGCTTTCTTT. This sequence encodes CASSSGERTEAFF.

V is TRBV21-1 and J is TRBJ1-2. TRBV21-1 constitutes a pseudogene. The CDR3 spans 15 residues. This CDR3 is CASSKAEGRPYGYTF. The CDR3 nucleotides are TGTGCCAGCAGCAAAGCCGAGGGCAGGCCATATGGCTACACCTTC.

The CDR3 spells CAWSSNRAGELFF. In DNA form, the CDR3 reads TGTGCCTGGTCCAGCAACAGGGCCGGGGAGCTGTTTTTT. The genes are TRBV30 and TRBJ2-2; the D gene is possibly TRBD1 (6 bases). There are 13 residues in the CDR3. The V end lost 5 bases, the J end lost 6 bases, and 13 bases lay between the germline ends. CDR1 is GTSNPN and CDR2 is SVGIG in the germline V gene (reference sequence).

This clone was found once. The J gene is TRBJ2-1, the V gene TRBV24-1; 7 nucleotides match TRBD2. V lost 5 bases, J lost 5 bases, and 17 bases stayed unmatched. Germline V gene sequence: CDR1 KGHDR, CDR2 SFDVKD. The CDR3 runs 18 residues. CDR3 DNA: TGTGCCACCAGTGCGGCCCCTGGGACTATCAATGGGCACAATGAGCAGTTCTTC. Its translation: CATSAAPGTINGHNEQFF.

As DNA, the CDR3 is TGTGCCAGCAGGCCACAGGGGAGGTGGGGTTATGGCTACACCTTC. It encodes CASRPQGRWGYGYTF. This rearrangement joins TRBV2 to TRBJ1-2; 7 nucleotides line up with TRBD1. The CDR3 sequence is 15 residues long. The germline V gene encodes CDR1 SNHLY and CDR2 FYNNEI. J gave up 5 bases and V 6 bases, and 12 bases lay outside the gene matches.

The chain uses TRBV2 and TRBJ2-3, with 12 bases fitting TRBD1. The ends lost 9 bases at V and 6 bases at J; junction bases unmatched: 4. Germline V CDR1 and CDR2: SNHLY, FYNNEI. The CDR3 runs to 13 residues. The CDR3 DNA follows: TGTGCCAGGCAGGGACAGGGGGCTGATACGCAGTATTTT. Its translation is CARQGQGADTQYF.

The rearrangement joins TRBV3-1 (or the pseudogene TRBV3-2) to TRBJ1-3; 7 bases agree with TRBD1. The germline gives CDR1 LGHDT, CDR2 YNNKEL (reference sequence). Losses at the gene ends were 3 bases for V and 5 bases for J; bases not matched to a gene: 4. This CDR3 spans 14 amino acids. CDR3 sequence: CASSHKGARNTIYF. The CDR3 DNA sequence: TGTGCCAGCAGCCATAAGGGGGCAAGAAACACCATATATTTT.

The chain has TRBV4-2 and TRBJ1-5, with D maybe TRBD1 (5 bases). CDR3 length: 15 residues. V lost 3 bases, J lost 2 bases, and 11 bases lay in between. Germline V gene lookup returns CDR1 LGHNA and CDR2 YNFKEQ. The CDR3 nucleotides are TGTGCCAGCAGCCAGGCCACAGGAGGCAATCAGCCCCAGCATTTT. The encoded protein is CASSQATGGNQPQHF.

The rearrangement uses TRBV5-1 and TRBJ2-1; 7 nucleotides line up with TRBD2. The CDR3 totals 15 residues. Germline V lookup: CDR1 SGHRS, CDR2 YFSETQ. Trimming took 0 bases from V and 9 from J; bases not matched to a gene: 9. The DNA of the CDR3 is TGCGCCAGCAGCTTGGGATCACCGGGAGGAGGTGAGCAGTTCTTC. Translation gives CASSLGSPGGGEQFF.

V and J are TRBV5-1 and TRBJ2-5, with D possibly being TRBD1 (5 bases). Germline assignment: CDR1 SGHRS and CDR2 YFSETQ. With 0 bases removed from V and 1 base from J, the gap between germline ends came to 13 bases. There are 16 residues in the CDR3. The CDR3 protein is CASSLGRGTSQETQYF. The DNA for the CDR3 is TGCGCCAGCAGCTTGGGTAGGGGTACTTCCCAAGAGACCCAGTACTTC.

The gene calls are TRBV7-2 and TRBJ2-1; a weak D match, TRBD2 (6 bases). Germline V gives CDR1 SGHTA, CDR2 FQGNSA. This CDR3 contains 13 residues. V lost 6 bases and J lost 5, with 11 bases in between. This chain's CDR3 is CASRQLANNEQFF. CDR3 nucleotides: TGTGCCAGCAGGCAACTAGCCAACAATGAGCAGTTCTTC.

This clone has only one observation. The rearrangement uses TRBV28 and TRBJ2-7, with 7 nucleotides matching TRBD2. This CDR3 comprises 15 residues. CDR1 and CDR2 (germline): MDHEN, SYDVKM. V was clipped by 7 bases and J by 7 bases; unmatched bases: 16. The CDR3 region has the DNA TGTGCCAGCACGTCGTCGGGGGGTGGCGATAGGGAGCAGTACTTC. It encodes CASTSSGGGDREQYF.

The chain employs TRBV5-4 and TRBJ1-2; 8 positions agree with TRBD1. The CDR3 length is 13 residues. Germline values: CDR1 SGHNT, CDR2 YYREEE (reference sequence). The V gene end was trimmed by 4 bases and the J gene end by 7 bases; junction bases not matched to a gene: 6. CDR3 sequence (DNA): TGTGCCAGCAGCCCAGACAGGGGATCTGGCTACACCTTC. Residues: CASSPDRGSGYTF.

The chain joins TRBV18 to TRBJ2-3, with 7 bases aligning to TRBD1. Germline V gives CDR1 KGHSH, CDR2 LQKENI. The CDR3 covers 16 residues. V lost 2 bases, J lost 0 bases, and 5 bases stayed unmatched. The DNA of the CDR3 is TGTGCCAGCTCACCAAGGACAGGAATGAGCACAGATACGCAGTATTTT. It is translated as CASSPRTGMSTDTQYF.

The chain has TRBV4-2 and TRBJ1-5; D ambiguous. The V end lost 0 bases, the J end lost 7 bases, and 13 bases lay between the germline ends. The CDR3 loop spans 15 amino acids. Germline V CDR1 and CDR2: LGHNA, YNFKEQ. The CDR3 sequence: CASSQDVSGKQPQHF. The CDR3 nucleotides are TGTGCCAGCAGCCAAGATGTTTCGGGGAAACAGCCCCAGCATTTT.

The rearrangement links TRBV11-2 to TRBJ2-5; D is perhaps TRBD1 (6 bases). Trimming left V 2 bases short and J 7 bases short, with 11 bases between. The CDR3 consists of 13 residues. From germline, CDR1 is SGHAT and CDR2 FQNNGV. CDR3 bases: TGTGCCAGCAGCTTAAACAGGGAAGGGACCCAGTACTTC. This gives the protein CASSLNREGTQYF.

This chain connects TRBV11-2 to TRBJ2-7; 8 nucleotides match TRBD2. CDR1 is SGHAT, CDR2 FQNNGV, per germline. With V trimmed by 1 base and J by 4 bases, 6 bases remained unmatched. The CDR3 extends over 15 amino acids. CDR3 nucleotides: TGTGCCAGCAGCTTAGCCGGCGGGGGGCGGTACGAGCAGTACTTC. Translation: CASSLAGGGRYEQYF.

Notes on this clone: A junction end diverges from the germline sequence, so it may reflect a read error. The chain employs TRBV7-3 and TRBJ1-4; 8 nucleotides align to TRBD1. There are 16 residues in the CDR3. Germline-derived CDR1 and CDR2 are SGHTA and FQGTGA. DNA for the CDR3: TGTGCCAGCAGCCCCCCCGGACAGGGATCTAACGAAAAACTGTTTTTT. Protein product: CASSPPGQGSNEKLFF.

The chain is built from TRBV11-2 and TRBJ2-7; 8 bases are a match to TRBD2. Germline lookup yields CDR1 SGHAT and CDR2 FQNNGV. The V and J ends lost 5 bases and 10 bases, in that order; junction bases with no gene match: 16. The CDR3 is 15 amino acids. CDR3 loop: CASSPGGDGPGSQYF. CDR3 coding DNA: TGTGCCAGCAGCCCCGGGGGGGACGGCCCCGGATCCCAGTACTTC.

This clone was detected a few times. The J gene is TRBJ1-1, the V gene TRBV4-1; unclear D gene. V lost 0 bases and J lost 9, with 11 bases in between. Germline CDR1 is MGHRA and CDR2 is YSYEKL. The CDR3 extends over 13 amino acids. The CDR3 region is CASSQERTGKAFF. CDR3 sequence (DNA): TGCGCCAGCAGCCAAGAGAGGACGGGGAAAGCTTTCTTT.

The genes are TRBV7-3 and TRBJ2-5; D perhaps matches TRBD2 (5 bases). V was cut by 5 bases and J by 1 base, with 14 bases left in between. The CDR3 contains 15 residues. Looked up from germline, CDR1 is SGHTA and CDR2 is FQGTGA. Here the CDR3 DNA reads TGTGCCAGCAGCCGATATGGGCGGGCCCAAGAGACCCAGTACTTC. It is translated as CASSRYGRAQETQYF.

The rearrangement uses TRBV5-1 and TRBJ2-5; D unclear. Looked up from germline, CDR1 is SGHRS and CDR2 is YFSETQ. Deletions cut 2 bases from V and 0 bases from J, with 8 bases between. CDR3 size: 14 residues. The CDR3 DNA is TGCGCCAGCAGCTTCGACAACAACCAAGAGACCCAGTACTTC. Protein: CASSFDNNQETQYF.